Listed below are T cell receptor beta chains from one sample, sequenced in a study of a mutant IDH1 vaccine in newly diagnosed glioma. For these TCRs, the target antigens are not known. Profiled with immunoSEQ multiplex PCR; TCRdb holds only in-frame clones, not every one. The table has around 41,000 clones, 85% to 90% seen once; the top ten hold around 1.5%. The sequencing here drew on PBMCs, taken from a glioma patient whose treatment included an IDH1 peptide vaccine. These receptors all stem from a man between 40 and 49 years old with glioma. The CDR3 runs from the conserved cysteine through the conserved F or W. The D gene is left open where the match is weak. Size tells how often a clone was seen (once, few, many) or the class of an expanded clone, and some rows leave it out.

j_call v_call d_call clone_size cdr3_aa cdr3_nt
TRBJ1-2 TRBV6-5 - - CASSARGYSGYTF TGTGCCAGCAGTGCCCGGGGGTACAGTGGCTACACCTTC
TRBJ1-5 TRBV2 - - CASRGSSQPQHF TGTGCCAGCAGGGGGAGTAGTCAGCCCCAGCATTTT
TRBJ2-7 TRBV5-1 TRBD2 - CASSTARTSGDREQYF TGCGCCAGCAGCACCGCCCGGACTAGCGGGGATCGGGAGCAGTACTTC
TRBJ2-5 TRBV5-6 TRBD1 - CASSSILLPTGRRETQYF TGTGCCAGCAGCTCCATCCTCCTCCCGACAGGGCGGAGAGAGACCCAGTACTTC
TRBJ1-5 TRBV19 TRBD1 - CASSITGGLQPQHF TGTGCCAGTAGTATAACAGGGGGGCTTCAGCCCCAGCATTTT
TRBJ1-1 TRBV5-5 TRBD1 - CASSRGQGYTEAFF TGTGCCAGCAGCCGGGGACAGGGGTACACTGAAGCTTTCTTT
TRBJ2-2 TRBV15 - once CATSRDGGRAFFNTGELFF TGTGCCACCAGCAGAGATGGAGGCAGGGCCTTTTTCAACACCGGGGAGCTGTTTTTT
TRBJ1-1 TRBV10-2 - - CASSQRSAEAFF TGCGCCAGCAGTCAGAGAAGCGCTGAAGCTTTCTTT
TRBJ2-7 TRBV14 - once CASSQGWGYSYEQYF TGTGCCAGCAGCCAAGGGTGGGGATACTCCTACGAGCAGTACTTC
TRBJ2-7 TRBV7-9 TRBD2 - CASSRAGEQYF TGTGCCAGCAGCCGAGCGGGAGAGCAGTACTTC
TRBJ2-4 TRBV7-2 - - CASSLPRTGNIQYF TGTGCCAGCAGCTTACCCCGGACCGGAAACATTCAGTACTTC
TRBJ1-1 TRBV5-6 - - CASSFRPYTEAFF TGTGCCAGCAGCTTCAGACCCTACACTGAAGCTTTCTTT
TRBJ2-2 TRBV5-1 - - CASSFGGEVTGELFF TGCGCCAGCAGCTTCGGCGGAGAGGTCACCGGGGAGCTGTTTTTT
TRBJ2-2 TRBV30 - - CAWSVQVNTGELFF TGTGCCTGGAGTGTACAGGTCAACACCGGGGAGCTGTTTTTT
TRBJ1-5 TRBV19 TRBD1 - CASSIGGGGINQPQHF TGTGCCAGTAGTATAGGGGGAGGGGGCATCAATCAGCCCCAGCATTTT
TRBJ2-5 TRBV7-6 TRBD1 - CASSPRGGQGVETQYF TGTGCCAGCAGCCCTAGGGGGGGACAGGGAGTAGAGACCCAGTACTTC
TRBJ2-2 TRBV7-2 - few CASSRLATGIGELFF TGTGCCAGCAGCCGCCTTGCCACAGGTATCGGGGAGCTGTTTTTT
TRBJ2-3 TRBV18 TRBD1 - CASDDRGTDTQYF TGTGCCAGCGACGACAGGGGTACAGATACGCAGTATTTT
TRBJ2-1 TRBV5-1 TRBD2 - CASSFRSGGRNEQFF TGCGCCAGCAGCTTCCGTAGCGGGGGGCGGAATGAGCAGTTCTTC
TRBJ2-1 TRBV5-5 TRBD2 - CASSLNPGLAYNEQFF TGTGCCAGCAGCTTGAACCCGGGACTAGCCTACAATGAGCAGTTCTTC
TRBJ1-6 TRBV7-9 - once CASSLGSSYNSPLHF TGTGCCAGCAGCTTAGGGAGCTCCTATAATTCACCCCTCCACTTT
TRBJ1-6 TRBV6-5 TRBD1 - CASSSRDRGGNSPLHF TGTGCCAGCAGTTCCCGGGACAGGGGAGGGAATTCACCCCTCCACTTT
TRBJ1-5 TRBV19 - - CASSFTNQPQHF TGTGCCAGTAGTTTCACTAATCAGCCCCAGCATTTT
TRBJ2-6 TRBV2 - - CASSPAGSGANVLTF TGTGCCAGCAGTCCCGCGGGTTCTGGGGCCAACGTCCTGACTTTC
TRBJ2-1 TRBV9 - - CASSVGGRDEQFF TGTGCCAGCAGCGTAGGGGGACGGGATGAGCAGTTCTTC
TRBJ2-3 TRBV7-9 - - CASSFLGLSNTQYF TGTGCCAGCAGCTTCTTGGGTCTATCGAATACGCAGTATTTT
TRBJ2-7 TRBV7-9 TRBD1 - CASSSSGTGNYEQYF TGTGCCAGCAGCTCATCCGGGACAGGGAACTACGAGCAGTACTTC
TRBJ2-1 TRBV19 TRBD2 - CASSIGGLANYNEQFF TGTGCCAGTAGTATTGGGGGACTAGCTAACTACAATGAGCAGTTCTTC
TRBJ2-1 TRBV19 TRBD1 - CASSILPTGWSYNEQFF TGTGCCAGTAGTATACTTCCGACAGGGTGGTCCTACAATGAGCAGTTCTTC
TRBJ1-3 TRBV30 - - CAWDSGSGNTIYF TGTGCCTGGGACAGCGGCTCTGGAAACACCATATATTTT
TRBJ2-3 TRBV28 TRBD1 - CATLGPRDRGFGDTQYF TGTGCCACCCTGGGGCCCCGGGACAGGGGTTTTGGAGATACGCAGTATTTT
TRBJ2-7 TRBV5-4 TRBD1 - CASSRPTGQAYEQYF TGTGCCAGCAGCCGACCGACAGGGCAAGCCTACGAGCAGTACTTC
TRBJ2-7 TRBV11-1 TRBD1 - CASSLLGQAPYEQYF TGTGCCAGCAGCTTACTGGGACAGGCCCCCTACGAGCAGTACTTC
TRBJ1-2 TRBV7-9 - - CASSLAPPGRGGYTF TGTGCCAGCAGCTTAGCCCCGCCGGGCCGAGGAGGCTACACCTTC
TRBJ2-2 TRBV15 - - CATSRKQGGGTGELFF TGTGCCACCAGCAGGAAACAGGGAGGGGGCACCGGGGAGCTGTTTTTT
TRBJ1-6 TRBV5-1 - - CASSFRGEGSPLHF TGCGCCAGCAGCTTTCGAGGGGAAGGATCACCCCTCCACTTT
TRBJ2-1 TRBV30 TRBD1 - CAWRIRDRAYNEQFF TGTGCCTGGAGGATCCGGGACAGGGCCTACAATGAGCAGTTCTTC
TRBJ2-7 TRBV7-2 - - CASSAPGPREQYF TGTGCCAGCAGCGCACCGGGACCGAGGGAGCAGTACTTC
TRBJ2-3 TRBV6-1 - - CASSDASVGTQYF TGTGCCAGCAGTGATGCTAGCGTCGGCACGCAGTATTTT
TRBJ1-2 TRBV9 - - CASSPQLTGSYGYTF TGTGCCAGCAGCCCCCAACTGACAGGATCCTATGGCTACACCTTC
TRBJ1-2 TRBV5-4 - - CASSSRDGAYGYTF TGTGCCAGCAGCTCCCGGGACGGTGCCTATGGCTACACCTTC
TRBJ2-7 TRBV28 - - CASSGRYEQYF TGTGCCAGCAGTGGGAGATACGAGCAGTACTTC
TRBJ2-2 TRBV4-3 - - CASSPGPVTGELFF TGCGCCAGCAGCCCAGGACCTGTGACCGGGGAGCTGTTTTTT
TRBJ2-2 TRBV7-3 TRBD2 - CASSLIGSGRAGSRGELFF TGTGCCAGCAGCTTAATTGGCAGCGGGAGGGCCGGGAGCAGAGGGGAGCTGTTTTTT
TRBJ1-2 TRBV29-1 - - CSVGLRQDNNYGYTF TGCAGCGTCGGGTTAAGACAGGATAATAACTATGGCTACACCTTC
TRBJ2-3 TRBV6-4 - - CASRAAVSTDTQYF TGTGCCAGCAGAGCCGCCGTAAGCACAGATACGCAGTATTTT
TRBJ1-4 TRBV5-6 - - CASSSWASPTIALFF TGTGCCAGCAGCTCGTGGGCATCTCCGACCATCGCCCTGTTTTTT
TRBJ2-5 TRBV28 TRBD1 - CASGTIPTGGVEETQYF TGTGCCAGCGGTACTATTCCGACAGGGGGCGTAGAAGAGACCCAGTACTTC
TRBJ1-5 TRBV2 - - CASSGGASNQPQHF TGTGCCAGCAGTGGGGGTGCAAGCAATCAGCCCCAGCATTTT
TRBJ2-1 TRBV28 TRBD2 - CASSLKTRGEQFF TGTGCCAGCAGTTTAAAGACGCGGGGGGAGCAGTTCTTC
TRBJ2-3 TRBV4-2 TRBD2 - CASSQGLAGGSDTQYF TGTGCCAGCAGCCAAGGGCTAGCGGGAGGGTCGGATACGCAGTATTTT
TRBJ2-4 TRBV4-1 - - CASSEELALGIQYF TGCGCCAGCAGCGAAGAGCTAGCCCTAGGCATTCAGTACTTC